A single sample gave rise to the 7 T cell receptor beta chains below, sequenced in a study of naive and memory T cell subsets. RNA was extracted from 2 to 2.5 ml of whole blood of healthy adults. For blood and skin samples, reverse transcription used TCR alpha and beta constant primers. TCRdb analysed the 5' RACE reads with MiXCR anew, one entry per CDR3 protein. Found here are tens of thousands of distinct CDR3 sequences, around 3.9% of them singletons; the top ten hold 7.8%. Source of these receptors: a male donor in good health.

The table lists this clonotype with many counts. In DNA, the CDR3 is TGTGCCAGCAGTAGGGGCGTCTATGGCTACACCTTC. It translates to CASSRGVYGYTF. The chain joins TRBV28 to TRBJ1-2, with D possibly TRBD1 on 5 matching bases. CDR1 is MDHEN and CDR2 is SYDVKM in the germline V gene. V was pared by 5 bases and J by 4 bases, with 8 bases between. The CDR3 has 12 amino acids.

This clonotype was recorded many times. V usage is TRBV20-1 and J usage is TRBJ2-6, with D maybe TRBD1 (5 bases). There are 14 residues in the CDR3. The germline V gene has CDR1 DFQATT and CDR2 SNEGSKA (reference sequence). V was cut by 4 bases and J by 1 base, with 8 bases left in between. The CDR3 sequence is CSAIQGSGANVLTF. The CDR3 DNA reads as TGCAGTGCTATCCAGGGATCTGGGGCCAACGTCCTGACTTTC.

This clonotype has at least ten counts. The chain carries TRBV19 and TRBJ2-7; D unresolved. The CDR3 spans 12 residues. The germline gives CDR1 LNHDA, CDR2 SQIVND (reference sequence). The V gene lost 6 bases and the J gene lost 6 bases, with 12 bases spanning the gap. Here the CDR3 DNA reads TGTGCCAGTAGCCACCGGGCTGGCGAGCAGTACTTC. This gives the protein CASSHRAGEQYF.

This clonotype showed up many times. The genes are TRBV12-3 or TRBV12-4 and TRBJ1-5; 7 bases line up with TRBD1. The trim removed 3 bases at V and 0 bases at J, leaving 8 bases unmatched. This CDR3 region has 17 residues. The CDR3 reads CASSFKGTVDSNQPQHF. The CDR3 DNA follows: TGTGCCAGCAGTTTTAAGGGGACAGTAGATAGCAATCAGCCCCAGCATTTT.

In DNA, the CDR3 is TGTGCCAGCAGCCCCCCCGGGGGGACGACAGATACGCAGTATTTT. Its protein product is CASSPPGGTTDTQYF. The chain joins TRBV3-1 to TRBJ2-3, with 7 bases matching TRBD2. The CDR3 runs 15 residues. Germline V gene sequence: CDR1 LGHDT, CDR2 YNNKEL (reference sequence). The trim removed 4 bases at V and 3 bases at J, leaving 7 bases unmatched.

This clonotype was seen repeatedly, ten times or more. V usage is TRBV14 and J usage is TRBJ2-7; D possibly corresponds to TRBD1 (6 bases). V lost 2 bases to trimming and J lost 3 bases, with 20 bases between them. The CDR3 has 17 residues. Germline-derived CDR1 and CDR2 are SGHDN and FVKESK. In DNA form, the CDR3 reads TGTGCCAGCAGCCAAAGAGGACAGTTAAGAGGAGGCTACGAGCAGTACTTC. As protein: CASSQRGQLRGGYEQYF.

In this sample, this clonotype turned up many times. This chain uses TRBV7-8 with TRBJ2-7; D may correspond to TRBD1 or TRBD2 (6 bases each). The CDR3 is 14 residues long. The germline V gene encodes CDR1 SGHVS and CDR2 FQNEAQ. The ends were cut back, 5 bases at V and 3 bases at J, with 14 bases in the middle. CDR3 in DNA: TGTGCCAGCAGCCCTAACGGGGGCAACTACGAGCAGTACTTC. This gives the protein CASSPNGGNYEQYF.